The TCR beta chain described here comes from a study of CD8+CD57+ T cells in acquired aplastic anemia. The overall study: Quantities of DNA derived from sorted CD4+ and CD8+ cells averaged roughly 3 ug. Study-level results: Levels of CD8+ Simpson's diversity were not significantly distinct in patients versus controls.

Sequencing involved patients with CD8+CD57+ cell expansion previously shown by flow cytometry. Severe acquired aplastic anemia was present in every patient. Therapy had not been given to patients before blood sampling. Genomic DNA constituted the template upon which TCR beta VDJ and CDR3 profiling was performed. MiXCR, applied by TCRdb to the reads, yields one record per CDR3 protein. Here the sample spans over 150,000 distinct CDR3 sequences, 71% being singletons. This clonotype was recorded a few times. Its antigen is undetermined. The TCR sequence derives from a human donor with aplastic anemia. Sequencing input: sorted CD4+, CD8+, or CD8+CD57+ T cells (not recorded which) from PBMCs.

The CDR3 nucleotides are TGTGCCAGCAGCTTAGGAGGACTAGCGGTGGATACGCAGTATTTT. Translated: CASSLGGLAVDTQYF. The J gene is TRBJ2-3, the V gene TRBV7-8; 10 nucleotides agree with TRBD2. The CDR3 consists of 15 residues. V shed 1 base and J 6 bases; nucleotides not matched to a gene: 4. CDR1 and CDR2 (germline): SGHVS, FQNEAQ.